A single T cell receptor (beta chain) is shown here with its context. The sample comes from a study of blood T cell repertoires in COVID-19. CDR1 and CDR2 from the germline V gene are MNHEY and SVGAGI. This CDR3 is built from 16 residues. The V and J ends lost 0 bases and 4 bases, in that order; junction bases with no gene match: 7. The repertoire was sequenced with immunoSEQ multiplex PCR; TCRdb's copy has only in-frame clones and lacks some. The sample yields about 300,000 clones, about 90% seen once. Sequencing was performed on PBMCs or T cells enriched from blood (not recorded which). V and J are TRBV6-5 and TRBJ2-7; 9 bases are shared with TRBD2. The receptor was isolated from a woman aged 18-29 years with acute COVID-19. CDR3 coding DNA: TGTGCCAGCAGTTACTCCCTTAGCGGGAGAACTTACGAGCAGTACTTC. It is translated as CASSYSLSGRTYEQYF.